This T cell receptor beta chain was sequenced in a study of T cell responses to AZD1222 COVID-19 vaccine. Germline-derived CDR1 and CDR2 are SEHNR and FQNEAQ (reference sequence). With 5 bases clipped from V and 7 bases from J, the junction kept 14 bases outside the gene matches. The CDR3 runs to 17 residues. Some clones are missing from TCRdb's copy, which holds only in-frame ones; the method was immunoSEQ multiplex PCR. The table includes about 40,000 clones, approximately 80% detected once. The input for sequencing was peripheral blood, taken 28 days after the second AZD1222 dose. This rearrangement joins TRBV7-9 to TRBJ1-3; 10 bases line up with TRBD1. The sequence was obtained from an adult who received the AZD1222 COVID-19 vaccine. CDR3 residues: CASSAGSPGQGSNTIYF. The CDR3 nucleotides are TGTGCCAGCAGCGCAGGATCGCCGGGACAGGGGTCCAACACCATATATTTT. The full variable domain, rest sourced from reference TRBV7-9 and TRBJ1-3, is DTGVSQNPRHKITKRGQNVTFRCDPISEHNRLYWYRQTLGQGPEFLTYFQNEAQLEKSRLLSDRFSAERPKGSFSTLEIQRTEQGDSAMYLCASSAGSPGQGSNTIYFGEGSWLTVV.